This TCR beta chain was obtained from a study of CD8+CD57+ T cells in acquired aplastic anemia. Study summary: Sorted cells (CD4+ and CD8+) yielded DNA amounts that averaged about 3.1 ug.

CD8+CD57+ cell expansion, shown by flow cytometry, had occurred in the patients selected for sequencing. This clonotype has a handful of counts. An end of the junction does not agree with germline; a read error may underlie this. Both TCR beta VDJ combination and CDR3 sequence profiling were carried out. Genomic DNA was the template for this profiling. TCRdb processed the reads anew with MiXCR; each CDR3 protein has one entry. This sample has hundreds of thousands of distinct CDR3 sequences, with about a third found just once. The material sequenced was sorted CD4+, CD8+, or CD8+CD57+ T cells (not recorded which) from PBMCs. The receptor comes from a human donor with aplastic anemia.

The CDR3 DNA reads as TGTGCCAGCAGCCCAAACGGCCAGGGACGCTATGGCTACACCTTC. It specifies CASSPNGQGRYGYTF. The rearrangement joins TRBV15 to TRBJ1-2; D may be TRBD1 (5 bases). The length of the CDR3 is 15 residues. Germline loops: CDR1 LNHNV, CDR2 YYDKDF (reference sequence).